This is a list of T cell receptor beta chains from one sample in a study of shared clonotypes between healthy human individuals. TCRdb keeps only in-frame clones here, not all; method: immunoSEQ multiplex PCR. The top ten hold about 0.52% of the sample, which has approximately 1,000,000 clones, about 84% seen once. The source material was memory CD4+ T cells from PBMCs. The receptors were sampled from a man between 18 and 29 years old in good health. Some clones in this sample may be carry-over from other donors' samples. Each CDR3 is given with its conserved first and last residue. D genes are given only for firm matches. Not every row has a clone size; where given, it reads once, few, many or a size class.

D	size	V	J	DNA	CDR3
-	few	TRBV5-6	TRBJ2-7	TGTGCCAGCAGCTTGGGAGAAATTGGCTACGAGCAGTACTTC	CASSLGEIGYEQYF
TRBD2	-	TRBV6-1	TRBJ2-1	TGTGCCAGCAGTGAAAGGGCAGGGACTAGCGGGAGTAGGTCCTACAATGAGCAGTTCTTC	CASSERAGTSGSRSYNEQFF
TRBD2	-	TRBV6-1	TRBJ2-1	TGTGCCAGCAGAGCCGGGACTAGCGTTTACAATGAGCAGTTCTTC	CASRAGTSVYNEQFF
-	few	TRBV9	TRBJ1-1	TGTGCCAGCAGCGTCCAGACGAACACTGAAGCTTTCTTT	CASSVQTNTEAFF
-	-	TRBV2	TRBJ2-1	TGTGCCAGCAGTAGGGTCAATGAGCAGTTCTTC	CASSRVNEQFF
TRBD1	-	TRBV28	TRBJ1-5	TGTGCCAGCAGTCCTCGGACAGGGGGTCAGCCCCAGCATTTT	CASSPRTGGQPQHF
TRBD1	-	TRBV4-1	TRBJ1-5	TGCGCCAGCAGCCCCGCCGGGACAGGGTTACAGCCCCAGCATTTT	CASSPAGTGLQPQHF
TRBD1	once	TRBV5-1	TRBJ1-4	TGCGCCAGCAGCTTGGAGGGGGCAGGGGGCGCATGGGAAAAACTGTTTTTT	CASSLEGAGGAWEKLFF
TRBD2	-	TRBV5-1	TRBJ2-1	TGCGCCAGCAGAACGGGACTAGCGGCTTACAATGAGCAGTTCTTC	CASRTGLAAYNEQFF
TRBD1	-	TRBV7-2	TRBJ2-5	TGTGCCAGCAGCTTCAGACAGGGGGGATACCAAGAGACCCAGTACTTC	CASSFRQGGYQETQYF
TRBD1	-	TRBV5-5	TRBJ1-4	TGTGCCAGCAGCGGCAGGCCGACAGGGAATAATGAAAAACTGTTTTTT	CASSGRPTGNNEKLFF
TRBD1	-	TRBV5-1	TRBJ1-1	TGCGCCAGCAGTCCAGATGGCACAGGGGGCACTGAAGCTTTCTTT	CASSPDGTGGTEAFF
-	-	TRBV6-6	TRBJ2-7	TGTGCCAGCAAAACCGGGACCACCTACGAGCAGTACTTC	CASKTGTTYEQYF
-	-	TRBV6-6	TRBJ1-2	TGTGCCAGCAGTTACGGGGGGGATTATGGCTACACCTTC	CASSYGGDYGYTF
-	-	TRBV7-2	TRBJ1-1	TGTGCCAGCAGCCCTGGAGGCAGGGGCTCCTTTATCACTGAAGCTTTCTTT	CASSPGGRGSFITEAFF
TRBD1	-	TRBV23-1	TRBJ1-5	TGCGCCAGCAGTCCAAGAACAGGGGACGGGGTTCAGCCCCAGCATTTT	CASSPRTGDGVQPQHF